Listed here are 4 T cell receptor beta chains from one sample, sequenced in a study of T cells in Graves' hyperthyroidism and ophthalmopathy. The TCR beta CDR3 regions underwent amplification using RNA transcripts as the source. TCR CDR3 regions were first amplified by RT-PCR with HTBI primers. One entry per CDR3 protein results from TCRdb running MiXCR on the multiplex PCR reads. The sample lists more than 600,000 distinct CDR3 sequences, about a sixth occurring once. Sequencing input: blood. Receptors originate from a man aged 18 to 29 with Graves' hyperthyroidism.

Ten or more counts support this clonotype. J is TRBJ2-1 and V is TRBV20-1; D is possibly TRBD2 (6 bases). The CDR3 has 15 residues. Germline CDR1 reads DFQATT; CDR2 reads SNEGSKA (reference sequence). V gave up 6 bases and J gave up 8 bases, with 23 bases separating them. The CDR3 DNA reads as TGCAGTGCCAGCAGGGACTCCCAGTTTGTGGATGAGCAGTTCTTC. This gives the protein CSASRDSQFVDEQFF.

This clonotype came up once. The V call is TRBV29-1, the J call TRBJ1-4; a weak D match, TRBD1 (6 bases). Trimming removed 7 bases from V and 2 bases from J, with 14 bases in between. This CDR3 has 14 residues. Germline CDR1 is SQVTM and CDR2 is ANQGSEA. CDR3: CSAQGLGTNEKLFF. CDR3 nucleotides: TGCAGCGCCCAGGGGCTGGGGACTAATGAAAAACTGTTTTTT.

The chain uses TRBV9 and TRBJ2-1; D is perhaps TRBD1 (8 bases). Trimming pared 0 bases from V and 5 bases from J, leaving 21 bases between. The CDR3 totals 18 residues. Germline V gene sequence: CDR1 SGDLS, CDR2 YYNGEE. CDR3 nucleotide sequence: TGTGCCAGCAGCGTAGCTACAGGGGGGGGGCGCGGCAACAATGAGCAGTTCTTC. This encodes CASSVATGGGRGNNEQFF. Filled out from reference TRBV9 and TRBJ2-1, the complete variable domain reads DSGVTQTPKHLITATGQRVTLRCSPRSGDLSVYWYQQSLDQGLQFLIQYYNGEERAKGNILERFSAQQFPDLHSELNLSSLELGDSALYFCASSVATGGGRGNNEQFFGPGTRLTVL.

The table lists this clonotype with many counts. The rearrangement uses TRBV18 and TRBJ2-3; tentative D call: TRBD1 (5 bases). CDR3 length: 12 amino acids. V lost 3 bases and J lost 7, with 8 bases in between. CDR1 KGHSH and CDR2 LQKENI come from the germline V gene. The CDR3 reads CASSPDTNTQYF. The CDR3 DNA reads as TGTGCCAGCTCACCGGACACGAATACGCAGTATTTT.